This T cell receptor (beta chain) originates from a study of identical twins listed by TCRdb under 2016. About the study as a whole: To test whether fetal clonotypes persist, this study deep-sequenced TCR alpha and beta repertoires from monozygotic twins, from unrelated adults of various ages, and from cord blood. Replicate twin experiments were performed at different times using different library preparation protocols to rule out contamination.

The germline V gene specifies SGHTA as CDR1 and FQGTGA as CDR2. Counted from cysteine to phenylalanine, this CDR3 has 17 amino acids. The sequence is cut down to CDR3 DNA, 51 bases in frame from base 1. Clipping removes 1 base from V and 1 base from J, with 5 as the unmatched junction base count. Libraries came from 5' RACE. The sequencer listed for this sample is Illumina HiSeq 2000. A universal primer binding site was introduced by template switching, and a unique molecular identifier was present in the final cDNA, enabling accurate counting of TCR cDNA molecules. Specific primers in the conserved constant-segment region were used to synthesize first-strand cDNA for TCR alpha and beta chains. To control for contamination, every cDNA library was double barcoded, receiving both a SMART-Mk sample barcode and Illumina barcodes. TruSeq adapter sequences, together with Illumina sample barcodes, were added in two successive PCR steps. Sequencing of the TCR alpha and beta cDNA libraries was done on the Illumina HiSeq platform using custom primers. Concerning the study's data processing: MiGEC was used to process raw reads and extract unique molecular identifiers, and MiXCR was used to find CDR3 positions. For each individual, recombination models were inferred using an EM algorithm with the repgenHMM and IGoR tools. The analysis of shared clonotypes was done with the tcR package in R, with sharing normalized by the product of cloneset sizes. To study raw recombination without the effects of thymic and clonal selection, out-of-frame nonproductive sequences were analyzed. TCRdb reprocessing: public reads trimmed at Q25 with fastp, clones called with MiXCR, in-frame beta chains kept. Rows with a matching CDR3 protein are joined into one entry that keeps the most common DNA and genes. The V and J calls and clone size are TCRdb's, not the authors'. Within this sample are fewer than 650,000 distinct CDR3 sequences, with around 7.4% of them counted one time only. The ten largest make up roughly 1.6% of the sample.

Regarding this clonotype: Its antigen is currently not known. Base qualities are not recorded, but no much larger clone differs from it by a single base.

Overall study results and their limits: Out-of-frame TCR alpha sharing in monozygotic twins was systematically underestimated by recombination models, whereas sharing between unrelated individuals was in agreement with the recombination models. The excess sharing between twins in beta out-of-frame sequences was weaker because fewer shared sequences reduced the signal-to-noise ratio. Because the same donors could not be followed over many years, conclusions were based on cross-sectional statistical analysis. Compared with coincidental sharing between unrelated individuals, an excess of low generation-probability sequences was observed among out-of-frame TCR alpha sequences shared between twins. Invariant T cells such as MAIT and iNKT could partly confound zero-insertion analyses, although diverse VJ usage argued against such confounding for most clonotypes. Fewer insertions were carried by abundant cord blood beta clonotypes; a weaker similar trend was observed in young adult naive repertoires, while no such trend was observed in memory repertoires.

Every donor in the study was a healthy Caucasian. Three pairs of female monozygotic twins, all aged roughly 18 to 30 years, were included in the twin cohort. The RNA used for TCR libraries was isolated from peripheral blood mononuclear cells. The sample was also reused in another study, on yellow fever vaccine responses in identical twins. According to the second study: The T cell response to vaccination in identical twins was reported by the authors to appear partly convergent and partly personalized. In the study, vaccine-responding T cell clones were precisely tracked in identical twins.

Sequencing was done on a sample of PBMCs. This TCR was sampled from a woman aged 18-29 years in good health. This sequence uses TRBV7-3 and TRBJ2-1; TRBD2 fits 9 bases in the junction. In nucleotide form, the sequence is TGTGCCAGCAGCTTAAGTGTCCTAGCGGGATCCTACAATGAGCAGTTCTTC. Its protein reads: CASSLSVLAGSYNEQFF.